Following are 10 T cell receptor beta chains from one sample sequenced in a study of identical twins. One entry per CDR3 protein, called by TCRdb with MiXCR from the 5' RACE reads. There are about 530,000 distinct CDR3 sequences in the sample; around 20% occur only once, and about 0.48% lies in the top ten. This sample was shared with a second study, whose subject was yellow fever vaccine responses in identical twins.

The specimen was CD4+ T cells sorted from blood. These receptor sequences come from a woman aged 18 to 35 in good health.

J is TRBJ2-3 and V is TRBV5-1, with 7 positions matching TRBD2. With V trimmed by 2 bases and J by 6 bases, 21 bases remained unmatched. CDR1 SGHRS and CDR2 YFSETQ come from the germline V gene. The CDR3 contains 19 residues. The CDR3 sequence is CASSLGRDGLGGIPDTQYF. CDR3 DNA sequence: TGCGCCAGCAGCTTAGGGAGAGATGGACTAGGAGGGATACCGGATACGCAGTATTTT.

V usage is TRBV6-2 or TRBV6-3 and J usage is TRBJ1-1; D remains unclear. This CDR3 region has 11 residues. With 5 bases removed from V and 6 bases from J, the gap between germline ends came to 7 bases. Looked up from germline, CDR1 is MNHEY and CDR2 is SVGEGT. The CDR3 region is CASSTASEAFF. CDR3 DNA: TGTGCCAGCAGTACAGCCTCTGAAGCTTTCTTT.

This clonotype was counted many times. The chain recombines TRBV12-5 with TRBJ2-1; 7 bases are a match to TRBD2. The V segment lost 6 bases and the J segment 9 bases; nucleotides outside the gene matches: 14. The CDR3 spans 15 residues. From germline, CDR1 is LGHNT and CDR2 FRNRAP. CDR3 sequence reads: CASGQVGAGEGEQFF. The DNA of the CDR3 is TGTGCTAGTGGCCAGGTGGGTGCGGGAGAGGGTGAGCAGTTCTTC.

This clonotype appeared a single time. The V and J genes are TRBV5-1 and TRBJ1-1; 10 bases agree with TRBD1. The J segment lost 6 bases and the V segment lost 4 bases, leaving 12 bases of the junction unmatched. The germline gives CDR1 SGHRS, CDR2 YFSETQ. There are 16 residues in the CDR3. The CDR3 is CASSTATGTGVPEAFF. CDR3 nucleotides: TGCGCCAGCAGCACCGCTACCGGGACAGGGGTTCCTGAAGCTTTCTTT.

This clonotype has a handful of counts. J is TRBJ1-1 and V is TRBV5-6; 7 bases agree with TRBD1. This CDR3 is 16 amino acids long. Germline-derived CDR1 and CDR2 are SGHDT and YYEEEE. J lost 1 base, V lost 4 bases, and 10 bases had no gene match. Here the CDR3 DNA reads TGTGCCAGCAGCCCTACCAGGGGGGCTAAGAACACTGAAGCTTTCTTT. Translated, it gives CASSPTRGAKNTEAFF.

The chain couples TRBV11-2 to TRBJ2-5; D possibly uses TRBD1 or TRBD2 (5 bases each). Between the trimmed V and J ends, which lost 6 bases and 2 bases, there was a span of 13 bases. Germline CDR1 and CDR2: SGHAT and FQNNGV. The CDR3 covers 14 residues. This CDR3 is CASSFREIQETQYF. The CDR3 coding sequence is TGTGCCAGCAGTTTCAGGGAGATTCAAGAGACCCAGTACTTC.

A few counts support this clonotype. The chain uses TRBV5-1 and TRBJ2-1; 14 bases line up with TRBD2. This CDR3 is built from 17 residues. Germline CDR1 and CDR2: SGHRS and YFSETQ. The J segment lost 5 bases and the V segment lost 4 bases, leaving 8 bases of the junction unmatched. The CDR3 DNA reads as TGCGCCAGCAGCCCGACTAGCGGGGGGGCTATCAACAATGAGCAGTTCTTC. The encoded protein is CASSPTSGGAINNEQFF.

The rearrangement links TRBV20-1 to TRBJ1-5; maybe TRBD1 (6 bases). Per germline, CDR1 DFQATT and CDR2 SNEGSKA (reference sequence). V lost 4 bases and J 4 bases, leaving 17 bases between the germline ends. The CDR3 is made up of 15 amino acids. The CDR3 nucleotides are TGCAGTGCTAATGTGGGGGGCAGCCTGAATCAGCCCCAGCATTTT. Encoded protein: CSANVGGSLNQPQHF.

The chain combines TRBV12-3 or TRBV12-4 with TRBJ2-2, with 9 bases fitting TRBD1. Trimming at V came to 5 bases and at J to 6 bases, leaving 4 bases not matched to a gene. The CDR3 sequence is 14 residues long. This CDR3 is CASSQTGGPGELFF. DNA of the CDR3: TGTGCCAGCAGTCAGACAGGGGGTCCCGGGGAGCTGTTTTTT.

The CDR3, as DNA: TGTGCCACCAGTGATTTTCCTAGCGGGGGGAAGACCCAGTACTTC. Encoded protein: CATSDFPSGGKTQYF. The V gene is TRBV24-1, the J gene TRBJ2-5; TRBD2 matches 11 bases. J was trimmed by 6 bases and V by 1 base; bases with no gene match: 3. Per germline, CDR1 KGHDR and CDR2 SFDVKD. The CDR3 sequence is 15 residues long.